A selection of T cell receptor beta chains follows, all from one sample in a study of T cell responses to AZD1222 COVID-19 vaccine. Generated by immunoSEQ multiplex PCR, the TCRdb table keeps only in-frame clones and is missing some. The repertoire holds about 150,000 clones, more than 85% seen once, with roughly 6.9% in the top ten. Here the sequenced sample was peripheral blood, taken after recovery from COVID-19. These receptors all stem from an adult who had recovered from COVID-19. Each CDR3 is given with its conserved first and last residue. A D gene is named only where the DNA matches it firmly. Size is stated for part of the rows, as once, few or many counts, or as a class when the clone is expanded.

.,TRBJ1-6,.,TRBV9,CASSPSAGTFNSPLHF,TGTGCCAGCAGCCCGAGTGCGGGCACGTTTAATTCACCCCTCCACTTT
.,TRBJ1-5,.,TRBV6-6,CASTGLAVKPQHF,TGTGCCAGCACCGGACTGGCTGTAAAGCCCCAGCATTTT
TRBD1,TRBJ2-3,.,TRBV7-9,CASSFRLGSGGNTDTQYF,TGTGCCAGCAGCTTTCGATTAGGCTCAGGGGGCAACACAGATACGCAGTATTTT
.,TRBJ2-6,.,TRBV11-2,CASSSRSGRPSGANVLTF,TGTGCCAGCAGCTCACGGAGCGGACGTCCCTCTGGGGCCAACGTCCTGACTTTC
.,TRBJ2-7,once,TRBV7-5,CVRSLVSAGEQYF,TGTGTCAGAAGCTTAGTGTCAGCGGGGGAGCAGTACTTC
.,TRBJ1-1,.,TRBV21-1,CASSNRDCPPNTEAFF,TGTGCCAGCAGCAACCGGGACTGCCCCCCGAACACTGAAGCTTTCTTT
.,TRBJ2-5,.,TRBV10-3,CAISEGQGGVQETQYF,TGTGCCATCAGTGAGGGGCAGGGTGGGGTCCAAGAGACCCAGTACTTC
TRBD1,TRBJ1-4,.,TRBV7-2,CASSLTGTGGVPNEKLFF,TGTGCCAGCAGCCTGACAGGGACCGGCGGCGTACCTAATGAAAAACTGTTTTTT
TRBD2,TRBJ2-7,.,TRBV11-3,CASSRSGRDPSYEQYF,TGTGCCAGCAGCCGTAGCGGGAGGGACCCCTCCTACGAGCAGTACTTC
.,TRBJ2-2,.,TRBV4-2,CASSQDLNVAGELFF,TGTGCCAGCAGCCAAGATTTGAATGTAGCAGGGGAGCTGTTTTTT